Listed here are 2 T cell receptor beta chains from one sample, sequenced in a study of OX40 agonist ivuxolimab in advanced cancers. The data were produced by immunoSEQ multiplex PCR, yet TCRdb's version contains in-frame clones alone and is incomplete. This table has approximately 13,000 clones, over 60% appearing once. This sample comprised CD4+ or CD8+ T cells sorted from blood, obtained in a trial of the OX40 agonist ivuxolimab. These receptors all stem from an adult with an advanced solid tumor such as melanoma, head and neck, liver or kidney cancer.

The genes are TRBV7-8 and TRBJ2-1; unclear D gene. There are 15 residues in the CDR3. Germline V gene data show CDR1 as SGHVS and CDR2 as FQNEAQ. Trimming cost V 4 bases and J 0 bases, with 10 bases left between them. This chain's CDR3 is CASSYPESSYNEQFF. The CDR3 nucleotides read TGTGCCAGCAGCTACCCGGAGAGCTCCTACAATGAGCAGTTCTTC.

This chain joins TRBV19 and TRBJ2-1; a possible D gene is TRBD2 (6 bases). The germline gives CDR1 LNHDA, CDR2 SQIVND (reference sequence). V lost 8 bases and J lost 8, with 16 bases in between. This CDR3 has 13 residues. The CDR3, as DNA: TGTGCCAGTGGGAAGGGACTGCGGCATGAGCAGTTCTTC. This encodes CASGKGLRHEQFF.